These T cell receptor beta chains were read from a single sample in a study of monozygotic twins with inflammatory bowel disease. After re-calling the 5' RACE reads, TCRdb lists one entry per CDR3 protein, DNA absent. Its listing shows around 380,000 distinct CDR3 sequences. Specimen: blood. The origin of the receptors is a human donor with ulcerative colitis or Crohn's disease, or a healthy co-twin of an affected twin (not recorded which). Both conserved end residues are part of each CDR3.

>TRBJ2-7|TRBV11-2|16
CASSSLDFPRVYEQYF
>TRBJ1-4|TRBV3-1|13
CASSRDLGEKLFF
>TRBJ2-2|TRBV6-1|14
CASTKRTGDGELFF
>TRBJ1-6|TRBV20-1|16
CSAREVGSSYNSPLHF
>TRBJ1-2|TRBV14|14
CASSQGRDNYGYTF
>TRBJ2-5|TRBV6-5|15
CASSYSSGQGETQYF
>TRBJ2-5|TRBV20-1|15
CSARDPTDNQETQYF
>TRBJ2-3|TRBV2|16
CASSEWAGTSVDTQYF
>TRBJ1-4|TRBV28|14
CASRPLRTDEKLFF
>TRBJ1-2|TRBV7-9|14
CASSEQGVNYGYTF
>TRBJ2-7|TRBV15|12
CATSVSGSEQNF
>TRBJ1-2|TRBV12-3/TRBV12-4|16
CASIKRGDSSGGGYTF
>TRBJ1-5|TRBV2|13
CASKDGGNQPQHF
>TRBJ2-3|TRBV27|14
CASSFRDIPDTQYF
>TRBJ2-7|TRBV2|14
CASSPQGQGDEQYF
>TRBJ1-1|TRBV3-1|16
CASSQAPGQKNSEAFF
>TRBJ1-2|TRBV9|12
CASRVRGDGYTF
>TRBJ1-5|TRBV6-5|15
CASSYVRIDNQPQHF